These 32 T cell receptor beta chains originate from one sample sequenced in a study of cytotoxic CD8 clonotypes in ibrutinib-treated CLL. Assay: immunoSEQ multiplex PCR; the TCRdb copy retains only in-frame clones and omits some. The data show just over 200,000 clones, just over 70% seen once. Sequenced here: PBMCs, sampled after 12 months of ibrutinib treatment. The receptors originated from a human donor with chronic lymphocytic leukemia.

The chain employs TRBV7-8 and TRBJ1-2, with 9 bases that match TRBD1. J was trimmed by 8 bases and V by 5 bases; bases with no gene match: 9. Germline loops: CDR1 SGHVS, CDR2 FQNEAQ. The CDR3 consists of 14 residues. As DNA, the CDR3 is TGTGCCAGCAGCGCCCGGGACAGGGACCCAGGCTACACCTTC. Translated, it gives CASSARDRDPGYTF. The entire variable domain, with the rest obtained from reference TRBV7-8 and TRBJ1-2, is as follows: GAGVSQSPRYKVAKRGQDVALRCDPISGHVSLFWYQQALGQGPEFLTYFQNEAQLDKSGLPSDRFFAERPEGSVSTLKIQRTQQEDSAVYLCASSARDRDPGYTFGSGTRLTVV.

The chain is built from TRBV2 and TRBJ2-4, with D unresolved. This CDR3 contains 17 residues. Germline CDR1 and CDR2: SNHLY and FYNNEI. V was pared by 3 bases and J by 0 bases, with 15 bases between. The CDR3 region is CASSDQDANVAKNIQYF. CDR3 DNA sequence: TGTGCCAGCAGTGACCAGGACGCCAACGTAGCCAAAAACATTCAGTACTTC.

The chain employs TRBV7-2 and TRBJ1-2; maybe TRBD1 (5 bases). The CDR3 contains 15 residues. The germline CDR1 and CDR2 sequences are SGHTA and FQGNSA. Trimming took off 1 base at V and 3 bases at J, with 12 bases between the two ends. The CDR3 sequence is CASSLDPGRYYGYTF. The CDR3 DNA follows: TGTGCCAGCAGCTTAGATCCGGGACGGTACTATGGCTACACCTTC.

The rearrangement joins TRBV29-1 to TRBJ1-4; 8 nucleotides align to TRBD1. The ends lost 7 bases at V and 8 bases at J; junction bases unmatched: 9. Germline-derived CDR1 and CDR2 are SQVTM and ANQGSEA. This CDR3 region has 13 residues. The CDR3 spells CSALTGVGEKLFF. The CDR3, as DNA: TGCAGCGCCTTGACAGGGGTTGGGGAAAAACTGTTTTTT.

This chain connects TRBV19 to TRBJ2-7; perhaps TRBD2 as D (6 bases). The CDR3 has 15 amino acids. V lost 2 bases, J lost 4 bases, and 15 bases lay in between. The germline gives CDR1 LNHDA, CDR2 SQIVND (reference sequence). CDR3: CASSIYSSGLYEQYF. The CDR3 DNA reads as TGTGCCAGTAGTATATATTCCAGCGGGTTGTACGAGCAGTACTTC.

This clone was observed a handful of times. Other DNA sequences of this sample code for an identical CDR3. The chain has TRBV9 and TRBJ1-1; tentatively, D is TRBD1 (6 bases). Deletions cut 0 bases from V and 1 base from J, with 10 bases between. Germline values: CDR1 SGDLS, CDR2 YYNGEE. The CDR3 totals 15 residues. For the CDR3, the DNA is TGTGCCAGCAGCGTAGCTGGCAGGGGGAACACTGAAGCTTTCTTT. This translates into CASSVAGRGNTEAFF.

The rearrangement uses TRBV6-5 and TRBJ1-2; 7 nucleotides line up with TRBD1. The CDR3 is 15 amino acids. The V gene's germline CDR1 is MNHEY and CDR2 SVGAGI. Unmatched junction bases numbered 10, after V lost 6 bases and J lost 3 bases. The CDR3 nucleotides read TGTGCCAGCAGACCTCCGTACGACAGGGACTATGGCTACACCTTC. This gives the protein CASRPPYDRDYGYTF.

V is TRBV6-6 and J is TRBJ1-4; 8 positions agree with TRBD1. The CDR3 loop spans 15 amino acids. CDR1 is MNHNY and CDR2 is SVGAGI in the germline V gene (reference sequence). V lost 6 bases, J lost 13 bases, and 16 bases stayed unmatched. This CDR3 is CASRFRDRTNGGLFF. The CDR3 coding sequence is TGTGCCAGCAGATTCAGGGACAGGACTAATGGGGGACTGTTTTTT.

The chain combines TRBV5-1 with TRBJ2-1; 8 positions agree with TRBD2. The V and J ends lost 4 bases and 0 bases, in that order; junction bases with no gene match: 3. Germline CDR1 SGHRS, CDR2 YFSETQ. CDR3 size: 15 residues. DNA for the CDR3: TGCGCCAGCAGCGGGACTAGACTCTCCTACAATGAGCAGTTCTTC. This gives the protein CASSGTRLSYNEQFF.

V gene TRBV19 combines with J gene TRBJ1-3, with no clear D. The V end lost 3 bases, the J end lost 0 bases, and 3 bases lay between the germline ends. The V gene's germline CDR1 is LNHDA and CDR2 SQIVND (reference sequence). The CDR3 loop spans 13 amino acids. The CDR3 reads CASSMFSGNTIYF. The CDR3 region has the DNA TGTGCCAGTAGTATGTTCTCTGGAAACACCATATATTTT.

CDR3 nucleotide sequence: TGTGCCAGCAGCCCCCCAGGATCTGGGTCTCATGAGCAGTTCTTC. It is translated as CASSPPGSGSHEQFF. The chain employs TRBV7-2 and TRBJ2-1; D gene uncertain. CDR3 length: 15 residues. V shed 5 bases and J shed 8 bases, with 19 bases lying between them. The germline gives CDR1 SGHTA, CDR2 FQGNSA.

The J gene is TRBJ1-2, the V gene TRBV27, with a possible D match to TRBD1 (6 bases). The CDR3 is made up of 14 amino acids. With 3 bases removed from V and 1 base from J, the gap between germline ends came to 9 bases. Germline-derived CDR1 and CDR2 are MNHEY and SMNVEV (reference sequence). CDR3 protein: CASSFTGFNYGYTF. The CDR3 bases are TGTGCCAGCAGTTTCACAGGGTTTAACTATGGCTACACCTTC.

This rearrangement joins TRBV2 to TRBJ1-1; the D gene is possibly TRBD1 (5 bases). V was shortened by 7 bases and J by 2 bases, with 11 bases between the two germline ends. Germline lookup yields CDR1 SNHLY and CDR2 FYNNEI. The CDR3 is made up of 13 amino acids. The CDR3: CASIRVLNTEAFF. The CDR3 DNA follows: TGTGCCAGCATCAGGGTGCTTAACACTGAAGCTTTCTTT.

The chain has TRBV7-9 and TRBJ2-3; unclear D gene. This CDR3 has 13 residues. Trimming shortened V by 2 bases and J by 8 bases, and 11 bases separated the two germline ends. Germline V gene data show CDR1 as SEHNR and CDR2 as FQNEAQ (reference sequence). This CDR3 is CASSLRGLGTQYF. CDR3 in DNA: TGTGCCAGCAGCTTACGTGGCTTGGGTACGCAGTATTTT.

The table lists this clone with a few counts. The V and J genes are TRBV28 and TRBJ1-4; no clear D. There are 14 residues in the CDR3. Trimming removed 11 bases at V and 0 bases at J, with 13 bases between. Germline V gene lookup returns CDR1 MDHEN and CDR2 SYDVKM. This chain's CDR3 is CALGRAPTNEKLFF. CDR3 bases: TGTGCCCTGGGGAGGGCCCCAACTAATGAAAAACTGTTTTTT.

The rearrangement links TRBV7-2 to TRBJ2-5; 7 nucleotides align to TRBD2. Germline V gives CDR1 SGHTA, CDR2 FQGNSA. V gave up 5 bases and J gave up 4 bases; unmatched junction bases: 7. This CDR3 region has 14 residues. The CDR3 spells CASSLSGAAETQYF. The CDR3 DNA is TGTGCCAGCAGCCTGAGCGGGGCGGCAGAGACCCAGTACTTC.

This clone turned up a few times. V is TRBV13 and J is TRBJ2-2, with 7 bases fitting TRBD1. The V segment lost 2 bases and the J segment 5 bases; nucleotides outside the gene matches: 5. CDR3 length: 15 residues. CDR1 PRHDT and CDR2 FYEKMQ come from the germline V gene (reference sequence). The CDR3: CASSLKGAGTGELFF. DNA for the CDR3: TGTGCCAGCAGCTTAAAGGGGGCTGGTACCGGGGAGCTGTTTTTT.

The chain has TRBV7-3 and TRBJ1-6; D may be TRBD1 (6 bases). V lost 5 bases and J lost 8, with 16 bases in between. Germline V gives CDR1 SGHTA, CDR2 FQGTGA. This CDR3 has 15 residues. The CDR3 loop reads CASSPNEGVYSPLHF. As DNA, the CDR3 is TGTGCCAGCAGCCCCAACGAGGGGGTGTATTCACCCCTCCACTTT.

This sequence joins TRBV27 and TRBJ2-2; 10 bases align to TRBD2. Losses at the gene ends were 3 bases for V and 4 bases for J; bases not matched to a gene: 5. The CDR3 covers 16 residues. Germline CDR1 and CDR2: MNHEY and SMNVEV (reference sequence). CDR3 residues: CASSFLAGEPTGELFF. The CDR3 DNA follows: TGTGCCAGCAGTTTCCTAGCGGGGGAGCCCACCGGGGAGCTGTTTTTT.

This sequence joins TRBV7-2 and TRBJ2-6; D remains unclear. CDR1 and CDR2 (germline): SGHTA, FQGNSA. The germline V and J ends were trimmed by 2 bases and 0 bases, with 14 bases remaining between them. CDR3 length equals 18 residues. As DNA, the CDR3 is TGTGCCAGCAGCTTATGGCTTAGCTTAGACTCTGGGGCCAACGTCCTGACTTTC. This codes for CASSLWLSLDSGANVLTF.

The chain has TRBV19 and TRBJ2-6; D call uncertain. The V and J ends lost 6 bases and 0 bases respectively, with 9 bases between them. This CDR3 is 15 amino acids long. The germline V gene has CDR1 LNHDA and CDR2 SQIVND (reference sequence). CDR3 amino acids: CASRISSSGANVLTF. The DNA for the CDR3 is TGTGCCAGTAGAATTTCGTCCTCTGGGGCCAACGTCCTGACTTTC.

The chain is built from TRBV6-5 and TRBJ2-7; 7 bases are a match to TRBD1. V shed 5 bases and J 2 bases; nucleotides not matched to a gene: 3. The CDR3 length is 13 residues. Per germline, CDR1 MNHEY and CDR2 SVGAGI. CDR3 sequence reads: CASSSQGAYEQYF. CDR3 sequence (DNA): TGTGCCAGCAGTAGTCAGGGGGCCTACGAGCAGTACTTC.

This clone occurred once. The CDR3 DNA is TGTGCCACCAGACTAGCGGGGGCTAGCACAGATACGCAGTATTTT. This codes for CATRLAGASTDTQYF. The chain is built from TRBV6-5 and TRBJ2-3, with 12 bases lining up with TRBD2. CDR3 length: 15 amino acids. Germline V gene lookup returns CDR1 MNHEY and CDR2 SVGAGI. Trimming cost V 10 bases and J 0 bases; bases outside gene matches: 5.

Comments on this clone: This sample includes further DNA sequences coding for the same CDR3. In DNA, the CDR3 is TGTGCCTGGGGGACGGGGAACTATGGCTACACCTTC. Translated: CAWGTGNYGYTF. The rearrangement links TRBV30 to TRBJ1-2, with a weak D call TRBD1 (5 bases). The germline V and J ends were trimmed by 5 bases and 2 bases, with 9 bases remaining between them. CDR3 length equals 12 residues. From germline, CDR1 is GTSNPN and CDR2 SVGIG (reference sequence).

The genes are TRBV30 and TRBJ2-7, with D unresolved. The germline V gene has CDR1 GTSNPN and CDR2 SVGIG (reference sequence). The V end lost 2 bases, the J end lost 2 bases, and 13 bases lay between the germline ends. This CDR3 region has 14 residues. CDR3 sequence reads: CAWSTGQATYEQYF. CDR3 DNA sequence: TGTGCCTGGAGTACCGGGCAGGCCACCTACGAGCAGTACTTC.

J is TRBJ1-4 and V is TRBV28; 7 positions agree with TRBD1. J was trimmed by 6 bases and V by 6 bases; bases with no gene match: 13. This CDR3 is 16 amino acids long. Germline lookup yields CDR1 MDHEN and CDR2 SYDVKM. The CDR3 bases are TGTGCCAGCAGCTCCAGGGGGTTTGGGGGAGATGAAAAACTGTTTTTT. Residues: CASSSRGFGGDEKLFF. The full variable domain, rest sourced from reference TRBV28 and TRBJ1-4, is DVKVTQSSRYLVKRTGEKVFLECVQDMDHENMFWYRQDPGLGLRLIYFSYDVKMKEKGDIPEGYSVSREKKERFSLILESASTNQTSMYLCASSSRGFGGDEKLFFGSGTQLSVL.

As DNA, the CDR3 is TGTGCCAGCAGTTCCCCGGGGGGCCCAGATACGCAGTATTTT. This encodes CASSSPGGPDTQYF. V is TRBV7-9 and J is TRBJ2-3; TRBD2 might be the D (7 bases). This CDR3 contains 14 residues. Trimming left V 6 bases short and J 4 bases short, with 14 bases between. Germline-derived CDR1 and CDR2 are SEHNR and FQNEAQ (reference sequence). Based on the CDR3 plus reference TRBV7-9 and TRBJ2-3, the full variable domain is DTGVSQNPRHKITKRGQNVTFRCDPISEHNRLYWYRQTLGQGPEFLTYFQNEAQLEKSRLLSDRFSAERPKGSFSTLEIQRTEQGDSAMYLCASSSPGGPDTQYFGPGTRLTVL.

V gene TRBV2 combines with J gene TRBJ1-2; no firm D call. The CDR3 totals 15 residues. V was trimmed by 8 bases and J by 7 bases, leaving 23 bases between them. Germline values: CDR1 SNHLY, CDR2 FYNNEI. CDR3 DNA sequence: TGTGCCAGCGTTGCTGAGTCAGAGGCCAAGGGTGGCTACACCTTC. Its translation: CASVAESEAKGGYTF.

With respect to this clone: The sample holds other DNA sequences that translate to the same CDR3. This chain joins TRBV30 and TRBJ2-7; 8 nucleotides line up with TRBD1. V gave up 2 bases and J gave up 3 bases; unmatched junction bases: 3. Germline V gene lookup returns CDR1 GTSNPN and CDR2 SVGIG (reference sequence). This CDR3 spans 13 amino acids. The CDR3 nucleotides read TGTGCCTGGAGTCCCGGACAGGGCTACGAGCAGTACTTC. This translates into CAWSPGQGYEQYF.

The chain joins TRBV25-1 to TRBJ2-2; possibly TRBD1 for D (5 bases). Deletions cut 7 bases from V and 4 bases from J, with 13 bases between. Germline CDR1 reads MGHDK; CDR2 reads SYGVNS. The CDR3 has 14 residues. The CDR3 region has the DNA TGTGCCAGCACCGGCCAGGGCCGCACCGGGGAGCTGTTTTTT. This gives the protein CASTGQGRTGELFF.

For the CDR3, the DNA is TGTGCCAGCAGCAAGCGACTGGGGGGAGACGGCACCGGGGAGCTGTTTTTT. The encoded protein is CASSKRLGGDGTGELFF. The J gene is TRBJ2-2, the V gene TRBV5-5; D is perhaps TRBD2 (6 bases). Germline lookup yields CDR1 SGHKS and CDR2 YYEKEE (reference sequence). The CDR3 consists of 17 residues. The ends were cut back, 4 bases at V and 4 bases at J, with 20 bases in the middle. The complete variable domain, with remaining parts taken from reference TRBV5-5 and TRBJ2-2, reads DAGVTQSPTHLIKTRGQQVTLRCSPISGHKSVSWYQQVLGQGPQFIFQYYEKEERGRGNFPDRFSARQFPNYSSELNVNALLLGDSALYLCASSKRLGGDGTGELFFGEGSRLTVL.

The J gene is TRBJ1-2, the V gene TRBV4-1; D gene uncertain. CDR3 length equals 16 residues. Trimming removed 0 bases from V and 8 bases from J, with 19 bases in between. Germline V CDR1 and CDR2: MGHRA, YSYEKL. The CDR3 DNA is TGCGCCAGCAGCCAAGATTCTGATCCAAGGTTGATCGGCTACACCTTC. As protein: CASSQDSDPRLIGYTF.